This paragraph covers one TCR beta chain sequence. Its target is unknown. From the germline J gene comes the end of the CDR3, since the read stops 3 residues before it. Profiled with immunoSEQ multiplex PCR; TCRdb holds only in-frame clones, not every one. The table for this sample gives tens of thousands of clones. The source of the sample is a study of T cells in women clearing cervical HPV infection. About the study: Cases: HPV16-related CIN3 or worse on histology, a couple of invasive cancers. Blood came at first lesion visit for cases, post-clearance for controls. Study-level findings and limits: Cases and controls were distinguished at AUC roughly 0.83 by richness and V genes. TRBV6-7 relative abundance averaged about 0.1% in cases and around 0.17% in controls.

Germline-derived CDR1 and CDR2 are SGDLS and YYNGEE. Unmatched junction bases numbered 9, after V lost 1 base and J lost 4 bases. This CDR3 region has 17 residues. The sample was blood buffy coat. The receptor was isolated from a woman between 18 and 70 years old with a cervical HPV16 infection that either progressed to CIN3+ or cleared (not recorded which). V gene TRBV9 combines with J gene TRBJ2-1, with 9 bases identical to TRBD2. The CDR3 bases that were read are TGTGCCAGCAGCGTAATCCCGTCGACTAGCGGATACAATGAG. It yields the protein CASSVIPSTSGYNE. In full, the CDR3 is CASSVIPSTSGYNEQFF.